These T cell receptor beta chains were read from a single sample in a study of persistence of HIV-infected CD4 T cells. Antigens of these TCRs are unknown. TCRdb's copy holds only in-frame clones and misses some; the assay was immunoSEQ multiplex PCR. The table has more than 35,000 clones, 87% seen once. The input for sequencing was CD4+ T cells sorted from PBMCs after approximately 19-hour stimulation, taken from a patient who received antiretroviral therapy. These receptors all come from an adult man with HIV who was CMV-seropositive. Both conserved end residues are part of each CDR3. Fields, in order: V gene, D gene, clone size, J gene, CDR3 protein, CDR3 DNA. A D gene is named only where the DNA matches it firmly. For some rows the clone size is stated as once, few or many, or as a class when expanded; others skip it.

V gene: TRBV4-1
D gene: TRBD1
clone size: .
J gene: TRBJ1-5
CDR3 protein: CASSPTRGGSVNQPQHF
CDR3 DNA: TGCGCCAGCAGCCCAACCAGAGGGGGCTCTGTGAATCAGCCCCAGCATTTT

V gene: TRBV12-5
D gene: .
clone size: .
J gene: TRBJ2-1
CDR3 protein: CASGLVWGNEQFF
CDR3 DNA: TGTGCTAGTGGTTTGGTTTGGGGGAATGAGCAGTTCTTC

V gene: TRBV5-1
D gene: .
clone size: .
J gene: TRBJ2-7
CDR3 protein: CASSSLGGAGSYEQYF
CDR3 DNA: TGCGCCAGCAGCTCTCTCGGGGGAGCGGGCTCCTACGAGCAGTACTTC

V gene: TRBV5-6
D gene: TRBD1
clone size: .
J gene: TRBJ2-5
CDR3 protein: CASSYRDRRETQYF
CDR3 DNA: TGTGCCAGCAGCTACCGGGACAGACGAGAGACCCAGTACTTC

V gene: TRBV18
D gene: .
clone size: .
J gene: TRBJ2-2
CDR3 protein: CASSPPRGQDTGELFF
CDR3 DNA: TGTGCCAGCTCACCACCACGGGGGCAGGACACCGGGGAGCTGTTTTTT

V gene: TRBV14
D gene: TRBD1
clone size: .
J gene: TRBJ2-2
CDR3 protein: CASSLGQVPGELFF
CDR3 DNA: TGTGCCAGCAGCCTCGGACAGGTCCCCGGGGAGCTGTTTTTT

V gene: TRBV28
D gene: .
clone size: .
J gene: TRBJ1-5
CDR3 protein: CASSLSRRRPQHF
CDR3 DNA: TGTGCCAGCAGTTTATCCCGACGAAGGCCCCAGCATTTT

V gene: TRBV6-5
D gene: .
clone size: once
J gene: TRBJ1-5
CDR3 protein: CAIAKSNQPQHF
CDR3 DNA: TGTGCCATCGCGAAAAGCAATCAGCCCCAGCATTTT

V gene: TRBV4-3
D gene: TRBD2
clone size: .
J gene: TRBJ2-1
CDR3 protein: CASSQVRGRAFDNEQFF
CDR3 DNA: TGCGCCAGCAGCCAAGTCCGCGGGAGGGCCTTCGACAATGAGCAGTTCTTC

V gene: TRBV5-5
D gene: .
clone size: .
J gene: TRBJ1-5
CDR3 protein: CASSRQAISNQPQHF
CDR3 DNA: TGTGCCAGCAGTCGACAGGCTATTAGCAATCAGCCCCAGCATTTT

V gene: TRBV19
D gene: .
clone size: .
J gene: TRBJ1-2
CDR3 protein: CASTTDGSIYYGYTF
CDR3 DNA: TGTGCCAGTACCACTGACGGCTCAATCTACTATGGCTACACCTTC

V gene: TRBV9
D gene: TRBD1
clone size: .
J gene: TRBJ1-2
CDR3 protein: CASSPGDRGSRGYTF
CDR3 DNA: TGTGCCAGCAGCCCAGGAGACAGGGGTAGTCGGGGCTACACCTTC

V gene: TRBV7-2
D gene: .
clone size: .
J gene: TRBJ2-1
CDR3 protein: CASSLALVRPYNEQFF
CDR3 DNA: TGTGCCAGCAGCTTAGCGCTAGTAAGACCCTACAATGAGCAGTTCTTC

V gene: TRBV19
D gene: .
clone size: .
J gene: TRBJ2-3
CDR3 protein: CASSQLAATSTDTQYF
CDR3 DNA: TGTGCCAGTAGCCAACTAGCCGCTACTAGCACAGATACGCAGTATTTT

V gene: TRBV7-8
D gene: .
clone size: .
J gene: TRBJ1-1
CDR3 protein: CASSFSLQGTEAFF
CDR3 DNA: TGTGCCAGCAGCTTCTCACTGCAGGGCACTGAAGCTTTCTTT

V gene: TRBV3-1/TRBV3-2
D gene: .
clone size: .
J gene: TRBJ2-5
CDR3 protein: CASSSRGETQYF
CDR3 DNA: TGTGCCAGCAGCAGCCGGGGGGAGACCCAGTACTTC

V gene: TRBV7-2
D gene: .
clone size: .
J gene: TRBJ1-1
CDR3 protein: CASSLAAGTEAFF
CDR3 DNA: TGTGCCAGCAGCTTAGCAGCAGGGACTGAAGCTTTCTTT

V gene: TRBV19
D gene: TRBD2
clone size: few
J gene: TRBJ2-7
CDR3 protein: CASSTGRLAGVRYEQYF
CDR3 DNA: TGTGCCAGTAGTACGGGGCGACTAGCGGGAGTAAGGTACGAGCAGTACTTC

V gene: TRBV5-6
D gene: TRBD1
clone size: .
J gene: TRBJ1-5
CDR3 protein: CASSSYLTGKSNQPQHF
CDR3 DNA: TGTGCCAGCAGCTCCTATCTGACAGGGAAGAGCAATCAGCCCCAGCATTTT

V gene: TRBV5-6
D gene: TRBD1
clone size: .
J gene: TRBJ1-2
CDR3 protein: CASSHVGQDYGYTF
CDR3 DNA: TGTGCCAGCAGCCACGTCGGACAGGATTATGGCTACACCTTC

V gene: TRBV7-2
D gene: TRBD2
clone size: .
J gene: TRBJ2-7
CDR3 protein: CASSSTSPPYEQYF
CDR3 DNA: TGTGCCAGCAGTTCGACTAGCCCCCCCTACGAGCAGTACTTC

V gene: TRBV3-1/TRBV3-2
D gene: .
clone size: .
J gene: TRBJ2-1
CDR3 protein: CASTWGGGNEQFF
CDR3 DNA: TGTGCCAGCACTTGGGGTGGGGGCAATGAGCAGTTCTTC

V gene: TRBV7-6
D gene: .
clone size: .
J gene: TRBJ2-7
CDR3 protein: CASSLREEQYF
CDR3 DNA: TGTGCCAGCAGCCTCAGGGAGGAGCAGTACTTC

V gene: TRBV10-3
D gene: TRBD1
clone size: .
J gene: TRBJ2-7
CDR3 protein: CAISEGQGAREQYF
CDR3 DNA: TGTGCCATCAGTGAGGGACAGGGGGCTCGCGAGCAGTACTTC

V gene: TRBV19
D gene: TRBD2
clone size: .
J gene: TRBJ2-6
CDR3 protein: CASSPKAGDGRILSGANVLTF
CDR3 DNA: TGTGCCAGTAGTCCCAAGGCGGGGGACGGAAGAATCCTCTCTGGGGCCAACGTCCTGACTTTC

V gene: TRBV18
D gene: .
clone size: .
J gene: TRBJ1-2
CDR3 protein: CASSPQDGYTF
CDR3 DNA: TGTGCCAGCTCACCACAGGACGGCTACACCTTC

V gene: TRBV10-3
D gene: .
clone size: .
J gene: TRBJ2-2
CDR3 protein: CAISDQGELFF
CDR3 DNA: TGTGCCATCAGTGATCAGGGGGAGCTGTTTTTT

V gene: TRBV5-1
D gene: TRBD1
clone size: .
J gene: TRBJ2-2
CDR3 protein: CASRRDRGNTGELFF
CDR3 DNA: TGCGCCAGCAGGCGGGACAGGGGGAACACCGGGGAGCTGTTTTTT

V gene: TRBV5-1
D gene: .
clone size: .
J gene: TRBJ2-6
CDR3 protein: CASTSSGANVLTF
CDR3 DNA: TGCGCCAGCACGAGCTCTGGGGCCAACGTCCTGACTTTC

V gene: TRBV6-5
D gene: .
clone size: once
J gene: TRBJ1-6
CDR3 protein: CASSRLQGYNSPLHF
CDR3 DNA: TGTGCCAGCAGTCGACTACAGGGATATAATTCACCCCTCCACTTT

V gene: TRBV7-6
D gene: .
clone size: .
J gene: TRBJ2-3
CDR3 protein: CASSAVAESTDTQYF
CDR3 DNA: TGTGCCAGCAGCGCCGTAGCGGAAAGCACAGATACGCAGTATTTT

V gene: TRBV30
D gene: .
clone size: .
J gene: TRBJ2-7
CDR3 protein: CAWMGTYEQYF
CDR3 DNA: TGTGCCTGGATGGGGACATACGAGCAGTACTTC